A single sample is the source of the 6 T cell receptor beta chains below, sequenced in a study of blood T cell repertoires in COVID-19. The method was immunoSEQ multiplex PCR; TCRdb's version includes in-frame clones alone and lacks a portion of them. The sample has approximately 30,000 clones; around 93% are singletons. The specimen was peripheral blood. The receptors come from a human donor in a cohort sampled during active COVID-19.

This clone was detected a few times. The chain uses TRBV6-6 and TRBJ2-3, with D possibly being TRBD1 (6 bases). V gave up 7 bases and J gave up 5 bases, with 13 bases separating them. Germline V lookup: CDR1 MNHNY, CDR2 SVGAGI (reference sequence). CDR3 length: 13 residues. Here the CDR3 DNA reads TGTGCCAGCATCGCGCCGGGACAAGATACGCAGTATTTT. Translated: CASIAPGQDTQYF.

This chain connects TRBV7-2 to TRBJ2-5; TRBD2 aligns across 10 bases. There are 17 residues in the CDR3. Germline CDR1 reads SGHTA; CDR2 reads FQGNSA. Trimming at V came to 1 base and at J to 5 bases, leaving 10 bases not matched to a gene. The CDR3 sequence: CASSLGKASGGGETQYF. The CDR3 nucleotides read TGTGCCAGCAGCTTAGGCAAGGCTAGCGGGGGTGGTGAGACCCAGTACTTC.

The rearrangement uses TRBV18 and TRBJ2-5; the match to TRBD2 covers 10 bases. Germline V gene data show CDR1 as KGHSH and CDR2 as LQKENI. V gave up 0 bases and J gave up 5 bases; unmatched junction bases: 3. The CDR3 is made up of 15 amino acids. The DNA for the CDR3 is TGTGCCAGCTCACCACCCACTAGCGGGGTGGAGACCCAGTACTTC. Its translation is CASSPPTSGVETQYF.

The V and J genes are TRBV28 and TRBJ1-6; 9 bases agree with TRBD1. J was trimmed by 10 bases and V by 10 bases; bases with no gene match: 8. CDR1 is MDHEN and CDR2 is SYDVKM in the germline V gene. The CDR3 runs to 13 residues. CDR3 sequence reads: CATRGQGSSPLHF. The CDR3 DNA follows: TGTGCCACCCGGGGACAGGGATCATCACCCCTCCACTTT.

The rearrangement links TRBV19 to TRBJ1-1, with 7 nucleotides matching TRBD1. Trimming at V came to 5 bases and at J to 1 base, leaving 4 bases not matched to a gene. The CDR3 is made up of 14 amino acids. Germline-derived CDR1 and CDR2 are LNHDA and SQIVND (reference sequence). In DNA form, the CDR3 reads TGTGCCAGTAGTGACCGGGACAGGAACACTGAAGCTTTCTTT. Translated: CASSDRDRNTEAFF.

This clone has just one count. CDR3: CASSRTGGTEAFF. In nucleotides, the CDR3 is TGTGCCAGCAGTAGAACCGGCGGCACTGAAGCTTTCTTT. The chain is built from TRBV27 and TRBJ1-1; no firm D call. The CDR3 length is 13 residues. Germline loops: CDR1 MNHEY, CDR2 SMNVEV (reference sequence). V was shortened by 5 bases and J by 4 bases, with 11 bases between the two germline ends.